The subject of this entry is one TCR beta chain. Using a J-beta primer mix together with a sample-barcoded 5' primer, a second PCR was run for roughly 7 to 12 cycles. MiXCR, applied by TCRdb to the 5' RACE reads, yields one record per CDR3 protein. The data show almost 800,000 distinct CDR3 sequences, 58% seen once. These data belong to a study of blood T cells in healthy people across ages. The study recruited healthy Caucasian donors from Russia who were aged roughly 6 to 95. Isolation recovered at least 7 million PBMCs from every sample. Per sample, at least 6 micrograms of total RNA were extracted. Between the trimmed V and J ends, which lost 3 bases and 2 bases, there was a span of 8 bases. Germline loops: CDR1 LGHDT, CDR2 YNNKEL (reference sequence). This CDR3 has 15 amino acids.

This chain uses TRBV3-1 with TRBJ2-6, with D uncertain. Sequenced input: blood. The source is a man aged 25 to 45 in good health. For the CDR3, the DNA is TGTGCCAGCAGCCATGGAAGCACTGGGGCCAACGTCCTGACTTTC. This gives the protein CASSHGSTGANVLTF.